These 8 T cell receptor beta chains were sequenced from one sample in a study of T cell responses to AZD1222 COVID-19 vaccine. Measured with immunoSEQ multiplex PCR; TCRdb has only the in-frame clones, and not every one. In the table there are about 170,000 clones, approximately 93% of which are singletons. The sample here was peripheral blood, taken on day 0 of AZD1222 vaccination. These receptors came from an adult in good health.

This clone is a singleton in its sample. The chain combines TRBV19 with TRBJ2-6; D may be TRBD1 or TRBD2 (5 bases each). The CDR3 loop spans 15 amino acids. V lost 3 bases, J lost 4 bases, and 10 bases lay in between. The germline V gene encodes CDR1 LNHDA and CDR2 SQIVND (reference sequence). In DNA form, the CDR3 reads TGTGCCAGTAGTATTTTCGGGGCAGGGGCCAACGTCCTGACTTTC. Its translation is CASSIFGAGANVLTF. The whole variable domain, remainder taken from reference TRBV19 and TRBJ2-6, is DGGITQSPKYLFRKEGQNVTLSCEQNLNHDAMYWYRQDPGQGLRLIYYSQIVNDFQKGDIAEGYSVSREKKESFPLTVTSAQKNPTAFYLCASSIFGAGANVLTFGAGSRLTVL.

The chain carries TRBV6-1 and TRBJ1-6; D gene uncertain. Germline CDR1 MNHNS, CDR2 SASEGT. The CDR3 is 14 residues long. V was shortened by 2 bases and J by 5 bases, with 7 bases between the two germline ends. In nucleotides, the CDR3 is TGTGCCAGCAGTGAAATAGGGAATAATTCACCCCTCCACTTT. Protein product: CASSEIGNNSPLHF.

J is TRBJ2-2 and V is TRBV19; tentatively, D is TRBD2 (6 bases). Trimming took off 7 bases at V and 6 bases at J, with 12 bases between the two ends. The CDR3 runs to 13 residues. Germline V lookup: CDR1 LNHDA, CDR2 SQIVND (reference sequence). CDR3: CASTPTSAGELFF. DNA of the CDR3: TGTGCCAGTACCCCGACTAGTGCCGGGGAGCTGTTTTTT.

The chain carries TRBV9 and TRBJ1-6; D gene unclear. Germline CDR1 reads SGDLS; CDR2 reads YYNGEE. The germline V and J ends were trimmed by 0 bases and 0 bases, with 13 bases remaining between them. There are 18 residues in the CDR3. CDR3 region: CASSVDGVLGSYNSPLHF. The DNA for the CDR3 is TGTGCCAGCAGCGTAGATGGGGTCTTGGGCTCCTATAATTCACCCCTCCACTTT.

The chain couples TRBV30 to TRBJ2-7; D perhaps matches TRBD2 (7 bases). Germline V gene lookup returns CDR1 GTSNPN and CDR2 SVGIG (reference sequence). V lost 1 base and J lost 4, with 23 bases in between. This CDR3 contains 17 residues. CDR3 amino acids: CAWSGSFAGDTTYEQYF. The CDR3 nucleotides are TGTGCCTGGAGTGGTAGCTTTGCGGGGGACACAACGTACGAGCAGTACTTC.

The chain couples TRBV5-1 to TRBJ2-7, with unresolved D. V gave up 7 bases and J gave up 1 base, with 9 bases separating them. CDR1 SGHRS and CDR2 YFSETQ come from the germline V gene. There are 12 residues in the CDR3. The CDR3 reads CASSADSYEQYF. CDR3 sequence (DNA): TGCGCCAGCTCGGCGGATTCCTACGAGCAGTACTTC.

This clone has a single count. V and J are TRBV7-9 and TRBJ1-1, with 8 positions matching TRBD1. V shed 5 bases, J shed 1 base, and the junction held 12 bases outside the gene matches. CDR1 is SEHNR and CDR2 is FQNEAQ in the germline V gene (reference sequence). This CDR3 spans 17 amino acids. CDR3 sequence (DNA): TGTGCCAGCAGCCTGAAGGTCAGGGGGCGAGAGAACACTGAAGCTTTCTTT. Translation gives CASSLKVRGRENTEAFF.

This clone was recorded once. The J gene is TRBJ1-5, the V gene TRBV6-5; the D is unclear. Germline V CDR1 and CDR2: MNHEY, SVGAGI. Trimming left V 10 bases short and J 1 base short, with 5 bases between. CDR3 length: 11 residues. The CDR3 nucleotides read TGTGCCACCGTGAGCAATCAGCCCCAGCATTTT. It encodes CATVSNQPQHF.